Included here is one T cell receptor (beta chain) sequence, with context. The data were obtained in a study of blood T cell repertoires in COVID-19. On the study more broadly: COVID-19 samples collected from the United States, Italy and Spain covered acute and convalescent phases. PBMCs, B-cell-depleted T cells, or T cells were the source of the cDNA or gDNA that made up the material.

Repertoires were generated with immunoSEQ multiplex PCR, while TCRdb's copy carries only in-frame clones and drops some. The repertoire holds 300,000 to 350,000 clones, with roughly 87% as singletons. CDR1 SGDLS and CDR2 YYNGEE come from the germline V gene. V dropped 4 bases and J dropped 2; count of bases not matched to a gene: 9. The CDR3 contains 16 residues. This TCR derives from a woman under 40 who had recovered from COVID-19. The gene calls are TRBV9 and TRBJ1-5, with TRBD1 matching 7 bases. The sequenced sample consisted of PBMCs or T cells enriched from blood (not recorded which). The CDR3 loop is CASSPQGDKGNQPQHF. The CDR3 DNA sequence: TGTGCCAGCAGCCCCCAGGGGGATAAGGGCAATCAGCCCCAGCATTTT.